This T cell receptor (beta chain) appears in the sequencing data of a study of T cell repertoires in cytomegalovirus infection (dated by TCRdb to the late 2010s). In the study overall: Recently identified HLA-C-restricted CMV epitopes, whose presentation resists viral immunomodulation, were targeted by peptide stimulations together with well-studied HLA-B-restricted epitopes. The HLA type of each donor mattered for the analysis, because public TCR beta signatures pointed to carriage of CMV infection along with the matching HLA type. The paper's findings and limits, for the study overall: The ex vivo response was dominated by HLA-C-restricted CMV-specific TCR beta clonotypes, which also provided the single most frequent clonotype in two of eight donors. In both this cohort and an independent roughly 400-donor cohort, the cumulative frequency of public TCR beta family members distinguished carriers of CMV infection plus the relevant HLA type.

The treatment or condition label of this sample denotes: in vitro stimulation with specific CMV peptide epitopes to enrich CMV-specific T cells. Sequenced using an Illumina HiSeq 1500. In-frame beta chains were kept once TCRdb had trimmed the public reads at Q25 with fastp and called clones with MiXCR. Every entry covers one CDR3 protein and lists the most common genes and DNA from its rows. Here the sample has about 700,000 distinct CDR3 sequences; roughly 30% occur a single time. The top ten clones comprise about 18% of the sample. Inclusive of the bounding cysteine and phenylalanine, the CDR3 is 13 residues long. CDR3 DNA is the only sequence kept; it has 39 bases, read in frame from the first base. The trim is 7 bases for V and 4 bases for J, with a gap of 12 bases between the germline ends. This clonotype was counted only a few times. No antigen is known for it. No clone much larger than this one lies a single base away; base qualities are absent.

The receptor was derived from a human donor in good health (CMV status not recorded). Some clones in this sample may be carry-over from other donors' samples. This sample comprised cultured PBMCs, obtained from culture after CMV antigen stimulation. In this chain, TRBV12-3 or TRBV12-4 is recombined with TRBJ2-3, and possibly TRBD2, on 5 matching bases. The CDR3 region reads CASNVPSSDTQYF. The sequenced DNA is TGTGCCAGCAACGTCCCTAGCTCAGATACGCAGTATTTT.